Given below is one T cell receptor (beta chain) in context. The CDR3 contains 12 residues. Germline-derived CDR1 and CDR2 are SGHTA and FQGNSA. V shed 8 bases and J 7 bases; nucleotides not matched to a gene: 6. These data originate in a study of control samples from healthy donors and cancer patients. This table comes from immunoSEQ multiplex PCR, and its TCRdb copy is limited to in-frame clones, with some not included. The sample contains fewer than 70,000 clones, roughly 84% of which appear only once. This chain uses TRBV7-2 with TRBJ1-1, with 8 bases fitting TRBD1. Sequencing was done on a sample of PBMCs. This sequence was found in a woman aged 45 to 65 with lung cancer. The CDR3 region has the DNA TGTGCCAGCGGACAGGGCCTGAATGAAGCTTTCTTT. Translation gives CASGQGLNEAFF.